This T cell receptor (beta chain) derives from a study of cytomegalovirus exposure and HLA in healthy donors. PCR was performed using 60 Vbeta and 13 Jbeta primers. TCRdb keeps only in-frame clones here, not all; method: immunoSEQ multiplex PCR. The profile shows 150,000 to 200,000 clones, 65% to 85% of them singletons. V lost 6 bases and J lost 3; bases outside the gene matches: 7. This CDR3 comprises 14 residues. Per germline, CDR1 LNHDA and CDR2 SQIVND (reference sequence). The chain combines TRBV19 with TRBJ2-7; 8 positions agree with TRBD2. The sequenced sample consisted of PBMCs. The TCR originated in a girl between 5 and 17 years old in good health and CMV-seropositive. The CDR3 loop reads CASRITSGIYEQYF. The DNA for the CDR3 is TGTGCCAGTAGGATCACTAGCGGAATCTACGAGCAGTACTTC.